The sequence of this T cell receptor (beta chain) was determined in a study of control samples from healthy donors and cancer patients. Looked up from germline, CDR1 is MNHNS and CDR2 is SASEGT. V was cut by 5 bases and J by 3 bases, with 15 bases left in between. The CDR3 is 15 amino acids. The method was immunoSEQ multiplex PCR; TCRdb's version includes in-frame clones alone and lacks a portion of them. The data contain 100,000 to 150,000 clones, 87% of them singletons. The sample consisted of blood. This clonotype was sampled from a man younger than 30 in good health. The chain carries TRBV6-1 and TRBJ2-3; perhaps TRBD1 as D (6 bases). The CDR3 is CASSHQGIRTDTQYF. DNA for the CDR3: TGTGCCAGCAGTCATCAGGGGATCCGGACAGATACGCAGTATTTT.